The clone carrying this TCR beta chain appeared a few times. What it binds is not known. Expressed TCRB transcripts were sequenced, since all the RNA that had been isolated was reverse transcribed. The table came from immunoSEQ multiplex PCR; TCRdb's copy has only in-frame clones and leaves some out. The sample holds roughly 180,000 clones; about 8% are singletons and the top ten take 0.94%. These data come from a study of beta chain features in type 1 diabetes. Study findings and constraints: In all four CD4+ subsets, TCRB CDR3 length was significantly, moderately reduced in type 1 diabetes. PCR might favor shorter templates, equally in patients and controls. Across patients, naive, central memory and Treg TCRB repertoires exhibited apparently greater similarity than was observed across healthy donors. For type 1 diabetes patients, VDJ junctions showed fewer insertions and more deletions.

Staining for CD45RO/CCR7/CD25/CD127/CD95/CD27 allowed sorting of CD4+ naive, central memory, regulatory and stem cell-like memory cells. The germline V and J ends were trimmed by 0 bases and 4 bases, with 9 bases remaining between them. The CDR3 has 14 amino acids. The germline gives CDR1 SGHDN, CDR2 FVKESK. Material: central memory CD4+ T cells from blood. The sequence derives from a woman aged 40 to 50 with type 1 diabetes. The J gene is TRBJ1-2, the V gene TRBV14; no firm D call. DNA of the CDR3: TGTGCCAGCAGCCAAGATCGAGGTTTCTATGGCTACACCTTC. It is translated as CASSQDRGFYGYTF. The full variable domain, its missing parts supplied by reference TRBV14 and TRBJ1-2, is EAGVTQFPSHSVIEKGQTVTLRCDPISGHDNLYWYRRVMGKEIKFLLHFVKESKQDESGMPNNRFLAERTGGTYSTLKVQPAELEDSGVYFCASSQDRGFYGYTFGSGTRLTVV.